Detailed here is one T cell receptor beta chain. Its antigen is as yet unknown. Researchers ran the PCR with 60 Vbeta and 13 Jbeta primers. Authors' methods: The count from a later analysis was tens of millions of unique TCR beta chains, roughly 11 million of them shared. The protocol was immunoSEQ multiplex PCR, while the TCRdb copy is restricted to in-frame clones and leaves out a portion. That table is the source of V, J and clone size, and D and trimming were worked out from the DNA. Of about 190,000 clones in the sample, around 75% were seen once. This record belongs to a study of cytomegalovirus exposure and HLA in healthy donors. Study context: A data release that came early held 75 million to 85 million unique TCRs from HLA-typed donors. Study results and caveats: The authors enumerated around 150 TCR beta chains as linked to cytomegalovirus. Analysis performed later found 16,000 or so TCR beta sequences associated with HLA alleles at 0.05 false discovery rate.

CDR1 and CDR2 (germline): SGHTA, FQGNSA. This CDR3 comprises 12 residues. The V end lost 7 bases, the J end lost 9 bases, and 13 bases lay between the germline ends. The receptor was derived from a woman aged 25-40 years in good health and CMV-seropositive. V is TRBV7-2 and J is TRBJ2-1, with D perhaps matching TRBD1 (6 bases). The specimen sequenced was PBMCs. CDR3 sequence reads: CASTGVGAEQFF. Written as DNA, the CDR3 is TGTGCCAGCACCGGGGTGGGGGCTGAGCAGTTCTTC.